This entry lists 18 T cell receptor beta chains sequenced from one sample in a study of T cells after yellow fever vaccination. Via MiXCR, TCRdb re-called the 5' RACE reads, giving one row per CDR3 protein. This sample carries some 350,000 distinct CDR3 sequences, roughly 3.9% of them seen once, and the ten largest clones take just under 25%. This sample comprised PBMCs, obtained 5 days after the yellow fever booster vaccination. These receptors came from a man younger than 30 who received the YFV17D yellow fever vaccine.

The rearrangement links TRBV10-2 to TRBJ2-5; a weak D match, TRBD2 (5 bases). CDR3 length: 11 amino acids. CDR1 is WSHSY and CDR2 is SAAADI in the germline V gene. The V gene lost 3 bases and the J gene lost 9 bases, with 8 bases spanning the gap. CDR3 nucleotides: TGCGCCAGCAGTGATACCGGGGCCCAGTACTTC. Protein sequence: CASSDTGAQYF.

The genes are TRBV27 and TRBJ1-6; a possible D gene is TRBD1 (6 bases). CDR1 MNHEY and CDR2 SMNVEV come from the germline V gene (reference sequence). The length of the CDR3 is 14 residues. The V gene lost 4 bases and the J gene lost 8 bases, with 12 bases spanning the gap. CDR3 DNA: TGTGCCAGCAGTTGGAGGGGGAAGGATTCACCCCTCCACTTT. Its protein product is CASSWRGKDSPLHF.

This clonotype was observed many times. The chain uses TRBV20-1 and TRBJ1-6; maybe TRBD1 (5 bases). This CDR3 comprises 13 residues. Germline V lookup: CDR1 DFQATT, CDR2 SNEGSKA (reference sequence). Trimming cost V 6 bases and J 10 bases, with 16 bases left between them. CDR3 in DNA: TGCAGTGCCGGCGGGACCCGCGTCTCACCCCTCCACTTT. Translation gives CSAGGTRVSPLHF.

In DNA form, the CDR3 reads TGCGCCAGCAGCTTGGCCGGACAGAGCAATCAGCCCCAGCATTTT. Protein sequence: CASSLAGQSNQPQHF. The chain is built from TRBV5-1 and TRBJ1-5; D possibly corresponds to TRBD1 (6 bases). Trimming stripped 0 bases from V and 1 base from J, with 8 bases between. The CDR3 covers 15 residues. In germline, CDR1 is SGHRS, CDR2 YFSETQ.

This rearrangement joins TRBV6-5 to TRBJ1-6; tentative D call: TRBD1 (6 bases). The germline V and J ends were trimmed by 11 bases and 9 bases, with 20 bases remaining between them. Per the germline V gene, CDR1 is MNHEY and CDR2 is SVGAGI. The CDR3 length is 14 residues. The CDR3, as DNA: TGTGCCTCTCGGTTAGGGGGGGGCGTTTCACCCCTCCACTTT. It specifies CASRLGGGVSPLHF.

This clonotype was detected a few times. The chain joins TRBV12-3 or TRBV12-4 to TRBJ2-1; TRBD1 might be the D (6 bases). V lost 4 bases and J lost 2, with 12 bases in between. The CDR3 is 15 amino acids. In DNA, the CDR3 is TGTGCCAGCAGTTCTCCGGGACAAGCCTACAATGAGCAGTTCTTC. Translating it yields CASSSPGQAYNEQFF.

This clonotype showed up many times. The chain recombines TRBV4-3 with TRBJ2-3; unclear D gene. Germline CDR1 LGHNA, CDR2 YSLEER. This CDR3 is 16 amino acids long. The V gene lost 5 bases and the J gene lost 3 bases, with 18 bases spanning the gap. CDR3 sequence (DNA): TGCGCCAGCAGCAAGGCCCCATTTCCTGTGACAGATACGCAGTATTTT. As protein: CASSKAPFPVTDTQYF.

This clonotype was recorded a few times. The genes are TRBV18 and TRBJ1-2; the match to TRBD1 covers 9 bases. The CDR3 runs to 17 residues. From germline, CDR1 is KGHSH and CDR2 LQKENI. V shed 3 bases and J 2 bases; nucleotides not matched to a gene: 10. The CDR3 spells CASSPSRPGQGNYGYTF. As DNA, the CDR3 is TGTGCCAGCTCACCGAGCAGGCCGGGACAGGGAAACTATGGCTACACCTTC.

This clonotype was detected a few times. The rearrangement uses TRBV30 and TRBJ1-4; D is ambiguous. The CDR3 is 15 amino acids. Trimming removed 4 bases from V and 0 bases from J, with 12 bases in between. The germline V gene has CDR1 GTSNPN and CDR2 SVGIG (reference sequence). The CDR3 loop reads CAWTDGDATNEKLFF. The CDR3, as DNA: TGTGCCTGGACGGACGGAGATGCAACTAATGAAAAACTGTTTTTT. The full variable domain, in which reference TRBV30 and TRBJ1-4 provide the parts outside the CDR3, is SQTIHQWPATLVQPVGSPLSLECTVEGTSNPNLYWYRQAAGRGLQLLFYSVGIGQISSEVPQNLSASRPQDRQFILSSKKLLLSDSGFYLCAWTDGDATNEKLFFGSGTQLSVL.

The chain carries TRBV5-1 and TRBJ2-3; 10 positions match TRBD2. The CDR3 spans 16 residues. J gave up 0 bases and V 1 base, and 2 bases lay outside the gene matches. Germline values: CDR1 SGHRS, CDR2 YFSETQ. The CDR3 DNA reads TGCGCCAGCAGCTTGAGCGGGGGGGTTAGCACAGATACGCAGTATTTT. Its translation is CASSLSGGVSTDTQYF. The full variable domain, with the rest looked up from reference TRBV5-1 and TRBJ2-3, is KAGVTQTPRYLIKTRGQQVTLSCSPISGHRSVSWYQQTPGQGLQFLFEYFSETQRNKGNFPGRFSGRQFSNSRSEMNVSTLELGDSALYLCASSLSGGVSTDTQYFGPGTRLTVL.

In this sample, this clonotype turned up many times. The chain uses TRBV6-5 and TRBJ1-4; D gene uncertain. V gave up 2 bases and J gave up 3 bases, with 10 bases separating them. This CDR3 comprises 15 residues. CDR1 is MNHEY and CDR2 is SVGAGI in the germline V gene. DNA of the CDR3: TGTGCCAGCAGTTACACTGTGTACCCTAATGAAAAACTGTTTTTT. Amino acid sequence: CASSYTVYPNEKLFF.

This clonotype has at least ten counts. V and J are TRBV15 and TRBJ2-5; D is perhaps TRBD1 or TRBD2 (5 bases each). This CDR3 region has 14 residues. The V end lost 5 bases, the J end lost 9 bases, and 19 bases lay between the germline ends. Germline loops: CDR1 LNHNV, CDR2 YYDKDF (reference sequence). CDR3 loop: CATSFTGTSVAQYF. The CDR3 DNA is TGTGCCACCAGCTTTACCGGGACCTCGGTCGCCCAGTACTTC.

The CDR3 protein is CASSSGSSRSTDTQYF. CDR3 bases: TGTGCCAGCAGCTCCGGGTCCTCCCGCAGCACAGATACGCAGTATTTT. The chain joins TRBV7-3 to TRBJ2-3; D is unresolved. Trimming removed 4 bases from V and 0 bases from J, with 14 bases in between. CDR1 and CDR2 from the germline V gene are SGHTA and FQGTGA. The CDR3 runs 16 residues.

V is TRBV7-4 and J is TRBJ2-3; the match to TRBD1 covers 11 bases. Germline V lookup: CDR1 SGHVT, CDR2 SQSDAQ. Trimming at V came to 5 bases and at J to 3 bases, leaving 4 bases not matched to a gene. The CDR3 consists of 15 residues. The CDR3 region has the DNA TGTGCCAGCAGCACGGACAGGGGGCCTACAGATACGCAGTATTTT. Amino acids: CASSTDRGPTDTQYF. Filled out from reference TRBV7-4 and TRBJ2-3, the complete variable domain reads GAGVSQSPRYKVAKRGRDVALRCDSISGHVTLYWYRQTLGQGSEVLTYSQSDAQRDKSGRPSGRFSAERPERSVSTLKIQRTEQGDSAVYLCASSTDRGPTDTQYFGPGTRLTVL.

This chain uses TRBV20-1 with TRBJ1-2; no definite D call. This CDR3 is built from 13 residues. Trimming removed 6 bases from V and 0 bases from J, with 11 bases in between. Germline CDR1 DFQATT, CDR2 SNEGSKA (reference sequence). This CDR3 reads CSATPGANYGYTF. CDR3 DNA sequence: TGCAGTGCCACCCCGGGAGCTAACTATGGCTACACCTTC.

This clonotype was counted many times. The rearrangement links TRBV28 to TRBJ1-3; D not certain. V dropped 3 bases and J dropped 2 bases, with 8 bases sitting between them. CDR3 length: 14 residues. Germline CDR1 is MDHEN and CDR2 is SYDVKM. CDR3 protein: CASSFPIPGNTIYF. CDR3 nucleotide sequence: TGTGCCAGCAGTTTTCCGATCCCTGGAAACACCATATATTTT.

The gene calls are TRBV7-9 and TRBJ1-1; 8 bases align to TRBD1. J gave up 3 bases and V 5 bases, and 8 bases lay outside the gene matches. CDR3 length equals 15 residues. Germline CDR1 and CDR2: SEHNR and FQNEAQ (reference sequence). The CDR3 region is CASSTRQGRDTEAFF. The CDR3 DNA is TGTGCCAGCAGCACCCGACAGGGGCGAGACACTGAAGCTTTCTTT.

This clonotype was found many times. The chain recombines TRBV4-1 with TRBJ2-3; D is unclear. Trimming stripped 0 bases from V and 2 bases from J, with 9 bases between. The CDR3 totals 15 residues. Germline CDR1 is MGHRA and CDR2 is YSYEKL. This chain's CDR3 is CASSQERSDTDTQYF. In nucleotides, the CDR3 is TGCGCCAGCAGCCAAGAGCGGTCAGACACAGATACGCAGTATTTT.